This T cell receptor beta chain was documented in a study of blood T cell repertoires in COVID-19. Across the whole study: Samples taken during acute and convalescent COVID-19 were collected in the United States, Italy and Spain. PBMCs, B-cell-depleted T cells, or T cells provided the cDNA or gDNA that made up the material.

Some clones are missing from TCRdb's copy, which holds only in-frame ones; the method was immunoSEQ multiplex PCR. Of around 300,000 clones listed, approximately 90% are singletons. The recovered donors of Cohort 3 showed two negative PCRs, clearance, or symptom resolution. This CDR3 contains 16 residues. Trimming removed 4 bases at V and 4 bases at J, with 19 bases between. Germline V lookup: CDR1 SGHAT, CDR2 FQNNGV. The TCR comes from a woman aged 18-35 years who had recovered from COVID-19. The source material was PBMCs or T cells enriched from blood (not recorded which). The genes are TRBV11-2 and TRBJ1-2; D unresolved. This CDR3 reads CASSSGERAYIYGYTF. CDR3 in DNA: TGTGCCAGCAGCTCGGGAGAGCGCGCATACATCTATGGCTACACCTTC.